Shown below are 17 T cell receptor beta chains from a single sample sequenced in a study of T cells in Graves' hyperthyroidism and ophthalmopathy. RNA transcripts were the template for amplifying TCR beta CDR3 regions. Initially, a first-round RT-PCR of the TCR CDR3 employed the HTBI primer set. TCRdb used MiXCR to reprocess the multiplex PCR reads, holding one entry per CDR3 protein. The profile shows nearly 600,000 distinct CDR3 sequences, 14% of them singletons. Specimen: blood. The receptors come from a woman between 18 and 29 years old with Graves' ophthalmopathy.

This clonotype was counted many times. This chain uses TRBV3-1 with TRBJ2-1; 10 nucleotides match TRBD1. The J segment lost 7 bases and the V segment lost 1 base, leaving 4 bases of the junction unmatched. CDR1 and CDR2 (germline): LGHDT, YNNKEL (reference sequence). This CDR3 is 15 amino acids long. CDR3 sequence (DNA): TGTGCCAGCAGCCAAGGACAGGGGGCATGGAATGAGCAGTTCTTC. Its protein is CASSQGQGAWNEQFF.

In its sample, this clonotype was seen many times. V is TRBV7-3 and J is TRBJ2-3, with 10 positions matching TRBD2. With 5 bases clipped from V and 0 bases from J, the junction kept 2 bases outside the gene matches. The CDR3 runs 15 residues. CDR1 and CDR2 from the germline V gene are SGHTA and FQGTGA. CDR3 sequence (DNA): TGTGCCAGCAGCGTTAGCGGGAGGAGCACAGATACGCAGTATTTT. Its translation: CASSVSGRSTDTQYF.

The chain couples TRBV13 to TRBJ2-6; no clear D gene. Germline loops: CDR1 PRHDT, CDR2 FYEKMQ (reference sequence). V gave up 8 bases and J gave up 0 bases, with 8 bases separating them. The CDR3 sequence is 14 residues long. The CDR3 spells CASCGGSGANVLTF. The CDR3 coding sequence is TGTGCCAGCTGCGGCGGCTCTGGGGCCAACGTCCTGACTTTC.

Ten or more counts support this clonotype. J is TRBJ2-4 and V is TRBV30, with a tentative D call TRBD1 (6 bases). V gave up 4 bases and J gave up 5 bases, with 15 bases separating them. This CDR3 contains 14 residues. CDR1 and CDR2 (germline): GTSNPN, SVGIG (reference sequence). The CDR3 spells CAWMRPGAQNIQYF. The CDR3 DNA sequence: TGTGCCTGGATGAGGCCAGGGGCCCAAAACATTCAGTACTTC.

The CDR3 DNA sequence: TGTGCCACCAGCCCTCAAAGGCCGGGAGTCAAAAACATTCAGTACTTC. Translation: CATSPQRPGVKNIQYF. The gene calls are TRBV12-3 or TRBV12-4 and TRBJ2-4; weak D call: TRBD2 (6 bases). The CDR3 consists of 16 residues. The V end was cut by 10 bases, the J end by 3 bases, with 22 bases between.

This clonotype was seen many times. The chain has TRBV11-1 and TRBJ2-7; 10 bases map to TRBD2. Losses at the gene ends were 3 bases for V and 4 bases for J; bases not matched to a gene: 6. Germline CDR1 reads SGHAT; CDR2 reads FQDESV (reference sequence). The CDR3 spans 15 residues. The CDR3 is CASSFSSGRMYEQYF. In DNA form, the CDR3 reads TGTGCCAGCAGCTTTTCTAGCGGGAGAATGTACGAGCAGTACTTC.

The table lists this clonotype with many counts. This rearrangement joins TRBV5-5 to TRBJ2-7; D is tentatively TRBD1 or TRBD2 (5 bases each). Deletions cut 2 bases from V and 0 bases from J, with 9 bases between. CDR1 and CDR2 (germline): SGHKS, YYEKEE (reference sequence). This CDR3 spans 14 amino acids. The CDR3 reads CASSFGAFSYEQYF. The CDR3 nucleotides are TGTGCCAGCAGCTTCGGGGCTTTCTCCTACGAGCAGTACTTC.

The CDR3 here is CASSSSWGFQETQYF. The CDR3 nucleotides read TGTGCCAGTAGTAGTTCTTGGGGCTTTCAAGAGACCCAGTACTTC. V and J are TRBV19 and TRBJ2-5; the D gene is possibly TRBD1 (5 bases). The CDR3 extends over 15 amino acids. Trimming stripped 4 bases from V and 2 bases from J, with 14 bases between. Germline-derived CDR1 and CDR2 are LNHDA and SQIVND (reference sequence).

The chain is built from TRBV24-1 and TRBJ2-5, with TRBD2 matching 11 bases. J gave up 5 bases and V 7 bases, and 2 bases lay outside the gene matches. Germline V CDR1 and CDR2: KGHDR, SFDVKD. This CDR3 is 13 amino acids long. The CDR3 nucleotides read TGTGCCACCAGGGGGACTAGCGGCGAGACCCAGTACTTC. As protein: CATRGTSGETQYF.

This clonotype has ten or more counts. The genes are TRBV7-8 and TRBJ2-7; D assignment may be TRBD1 or TRBD2 (5 bases each). The CDR3 runs 14 residues. From germline, CDR1 is SGHVS and CDR2 FQNEAQ. V lost 4 bases to trimming and J lost 2 bases, with 12 bases between them. The CDR3 region has the DNA TGTGCCAGCAGCTCATCCGGGACGACCTACGAGCAGTACTTC. Residues: CASSSSGTTYEQYF.

This clonotype occurred many times. CDR3 residues: CAIRADSFETDTQYF. The CDR3 DNA reads as TGTGCCATCAGGGCCGACAGCTTTGAGACAGATACGCAGTATTTT. The chain has TRBV10-3 and TRBJ2-3; tentatively, D is TRBD1 (5 bases). Germline loops: CDR1 ENHRY, CDR2 SYGVKD. Trimming took off 6 bases at V and 3 bases at J, with 16 bases between the two ends. The CDR3 totals 15 residues.

This clonotype was seen ten or more times. V and J are TRBV2 and TRBJ2-1, with a tentative D call TRBD2 (7 bases). Germline CDR1 is SNHLY and CDR2 is FYNNEI. CDR3 length: 16 amino acids. Trimming shortened V by 7 bases and J by 3 bases, and 19 bases separated the two germline ends. CDR3 DNA sequence: TGTGCCAGCAAGGGGGAGGGAGCGGGTAACTACAATGAGCAGTTCTTC. Residues: CASKGEGAGNYNEQFF.

Regarding this clonotype: With a much larger clone just one base away, this may be a read error. The V gene is TRBV12-3 or TRBV12-4, the J gene TRBJ2-7, with 7 bases fitting TRBD2. The better agreement between TRBJ2-1 and the DNA end casts doubt on the J call. This CDR3 contains 14 residues. The CDR3 sequence is CATSVERGPYEQFF. CDR3 coding DNA: TGTGCCACATCGGTGGAGCGGGGACCCTACGAGCAGTTCTTC.

This clonotype has only a few counts. The chain uses TRBV20-1 and TRBJ2-5; no definite D call. Trimming removed 3 bases at V and 5 bases at J, with 10 bases between. CDR1 and CDR2 (germline): DFQATT, SNEGSKA (reference sequence). This CDR3 contains 12 residues. CDR3 protein: CSASASQETQYF. DNA of the CDR3: TGCAGTGCTAGTGCCAGCCAGGAGACCCAGTACTTC.

At least ten counts were recorded for this clonotype. The rearrangement links TRBV27 to TRBJ2-3; TRBD2 matches 10 bases. CDR3 size: 16 residues. Germline lookup yields CDR1 MNHEY and CDR2 SMNVEV (reference sequence). The V segment lost 4 bases and the J segment 2 bases; nucleotides outside the gene matches: 6. This CDR3 is CASSSSSGSYTDTQYF. In DNA form, the CDR3 reads TGTGCCAGCAGTTCCTCTAGCGGGAGCTACACAGATACGCAGTATTTT.

The sample holds a few counts of this clonotype. The chain couples TRBV6-6 to TRBJ2-7; possible D gene TRBD2, 5 bases. Germline V gives CDR1 MNHNY, CDR2 SVGAGI (reference sequence). Between the trimmed V and J ends, which lost 2 bases and 5 bases, there was a span of 13 bases. The CDR3 length is 14 residues. The CDR3 nucleotides read TGTGCCAGCAGTTACGCGGACTCTCGTCACGAGCAGTACTTC. This codes for CASSYADSRHEQYF.

As to this clonotype: This may come from a read error, since a much larger clone is one base off. No conserved phenylalanine or tryptophan ends this CDR3, so it is likely a read error. The rearrangement joins TRBV20-1 to TRBJ2-7, with 9 bases aligning to TRBD1. Germline V CDR1 and CDR2: DFQATT, SNEGSKA (reference sequence). This CDR3 is built from 14 residues. The V gene end was trimmed by 4 bases and the J gene end by 4 bases; junction bases not matched to a gene: 8. DNA of the CDR3: TGCAGTGCTACAGGACAGGGGAAGGAGTACGAGCAGTACCTC. It codes for CSATGQGKEYEQYL.